This TCR beta chain was identified during a study of low-dose radiotherapy and immunotherapy resistance in tumors. Turning to the study itself: Cyclophosphamide infusions of 200 mg/m2 came every two weeks, one day before radiation-immunotherapy.

The CDR3 runs 13 residues. Trimming at V came to 4 bases and at J to 4 bases, leaving 4 bases not matched to a gene. Alpha- and beta-chain coverage of first-strand cDNA came from TRAV- and TRBV-specific primers. It was with a constant-region primer and a V-primer adapter that TCRs were amplified over around 19 PCR cycles. Each CDR3 protein is one row after TCRdb ran MiXCR on the reads. The sample holds more than 9,500 distinct CDR3 sequences, about 41% seen once. V usage is TRBV12-3 or TRBV12-4 and J usage is TRBJ2-7, with 7 bases aligning to TRBD2. This clonotype originated in a human donor with advanced metastatic prostate, ovarian, gallbladder or colorectal cancer (not recorded which). This table probably holds off-target reads from a library built for another chain. CDR3 loop: CASSSGGIYEQYF. CDR3 nucleotides: TGTGCCAGCAGTTCGGGAGGAATTTACGAGCAGTACTTC.